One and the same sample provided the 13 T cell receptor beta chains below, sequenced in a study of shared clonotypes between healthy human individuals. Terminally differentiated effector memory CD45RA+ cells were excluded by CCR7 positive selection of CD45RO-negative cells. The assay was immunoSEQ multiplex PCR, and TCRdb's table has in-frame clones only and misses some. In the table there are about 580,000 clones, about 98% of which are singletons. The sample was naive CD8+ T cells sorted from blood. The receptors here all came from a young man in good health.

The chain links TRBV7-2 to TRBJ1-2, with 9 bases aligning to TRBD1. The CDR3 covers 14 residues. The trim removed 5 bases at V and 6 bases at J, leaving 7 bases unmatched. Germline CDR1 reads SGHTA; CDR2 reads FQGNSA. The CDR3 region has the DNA TGTGCCAGCAGCCCCGAGGGGACAGGGCATGGCTACACCTTC. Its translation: CASSPEGTGHGYTF.

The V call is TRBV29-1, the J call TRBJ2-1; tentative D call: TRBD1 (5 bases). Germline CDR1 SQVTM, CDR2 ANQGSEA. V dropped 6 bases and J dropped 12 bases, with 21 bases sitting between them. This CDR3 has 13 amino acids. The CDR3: CSVTDNQGTGQFF. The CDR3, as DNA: TGCAGCGTGACGGACAATCAGGGCACGGGGCAGTTCTTC.

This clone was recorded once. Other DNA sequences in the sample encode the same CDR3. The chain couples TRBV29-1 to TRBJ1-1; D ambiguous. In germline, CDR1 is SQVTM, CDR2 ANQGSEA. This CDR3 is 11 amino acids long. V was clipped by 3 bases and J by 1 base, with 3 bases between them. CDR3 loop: CSVEQNTEAFF. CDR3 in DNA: TGCAGCGTTGAGCAGAACACTGAAGCTTTCTTT.

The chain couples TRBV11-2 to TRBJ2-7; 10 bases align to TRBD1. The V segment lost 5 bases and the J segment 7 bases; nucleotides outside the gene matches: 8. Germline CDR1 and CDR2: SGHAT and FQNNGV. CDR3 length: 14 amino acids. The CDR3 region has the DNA TGTGCCAGCAGCCCGGGACAGGGGCGGCTAGAGCAGTACTTC. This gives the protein CASSPGQGRLEQYF.

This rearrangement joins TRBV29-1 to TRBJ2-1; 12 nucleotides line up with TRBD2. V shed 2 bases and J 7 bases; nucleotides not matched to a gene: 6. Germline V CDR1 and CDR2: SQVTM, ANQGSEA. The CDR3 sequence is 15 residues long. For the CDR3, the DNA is TGCAGCGTTGAAACCACTAGCGGGAGGCGGAATGAGCAGTTCTTC. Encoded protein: CSVETTSGRRNEQFF.

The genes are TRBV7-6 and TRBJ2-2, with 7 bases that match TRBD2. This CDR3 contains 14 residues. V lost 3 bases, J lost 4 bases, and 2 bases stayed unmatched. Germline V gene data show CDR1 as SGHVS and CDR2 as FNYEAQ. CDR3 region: CASSFSGFTGELFF. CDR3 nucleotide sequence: TGTGCCAGCAGCTTTAGCGGGTTCACCGGGGAGCTGTTTTTT.

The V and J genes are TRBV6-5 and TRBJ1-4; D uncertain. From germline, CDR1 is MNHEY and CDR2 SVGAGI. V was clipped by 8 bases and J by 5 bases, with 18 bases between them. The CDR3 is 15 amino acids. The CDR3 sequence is CASSPRPYTNEKLFF. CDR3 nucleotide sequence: TGTGCCAGCTCTCCGAGGCCCTATACAAATGAAAAACTGTTTTTT.

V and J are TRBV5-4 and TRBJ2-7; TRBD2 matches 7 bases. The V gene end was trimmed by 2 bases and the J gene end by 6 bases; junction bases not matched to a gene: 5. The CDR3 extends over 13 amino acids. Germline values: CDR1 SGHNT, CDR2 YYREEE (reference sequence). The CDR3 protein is CASSFRLAAEQYF. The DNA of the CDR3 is TGTGCCAGCAGCTTCCGACTAGCAGCCGAGCAGTACTTC.

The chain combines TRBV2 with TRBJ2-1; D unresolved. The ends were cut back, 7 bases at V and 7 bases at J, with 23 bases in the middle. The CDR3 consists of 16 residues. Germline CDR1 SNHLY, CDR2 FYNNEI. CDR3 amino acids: CASIPGVSPATNEQFF. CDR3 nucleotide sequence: TGTGCCAGCATCCCAGGTGTTTCCCCCGCCACAAATGAGCAGTTCTTC.

The chain's CDR3 is CASSPLRGWDTEAFF. The CDR3 DNA follows: TGTGCCAGCAGCCCACTCAGGGGGTGGGACACTGAAGCTTTCTTT. The rearrangement joins TRBV7-9 to TRBJ1-1, with 7 bases identical to TRBD1. The CDR3 loop spans 15 amino acids. J lost 3 bases, V lost 5 bases, and 9 bases had no gene match. In germline, CDR1 is SEHNR, CDR2 FQNEAQ (reference sequence).

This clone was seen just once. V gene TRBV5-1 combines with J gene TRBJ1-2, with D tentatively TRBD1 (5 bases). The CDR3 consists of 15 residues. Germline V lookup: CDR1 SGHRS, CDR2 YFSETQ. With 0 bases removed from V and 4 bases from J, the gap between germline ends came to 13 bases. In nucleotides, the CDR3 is TGCGCCAGCAGCTTGGCATCGGGGCCAATCTATGGCTACACCTTC. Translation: CASSLASGPIYGYTF.

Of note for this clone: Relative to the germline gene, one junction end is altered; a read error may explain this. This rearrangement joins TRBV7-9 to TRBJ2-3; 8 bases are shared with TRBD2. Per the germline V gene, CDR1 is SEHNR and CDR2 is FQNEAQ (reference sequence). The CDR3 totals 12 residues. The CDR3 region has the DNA TGTGCCAGCAGCACAGGGACTAGACACGGTGATTTT. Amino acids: CASSTGTRHGDF.

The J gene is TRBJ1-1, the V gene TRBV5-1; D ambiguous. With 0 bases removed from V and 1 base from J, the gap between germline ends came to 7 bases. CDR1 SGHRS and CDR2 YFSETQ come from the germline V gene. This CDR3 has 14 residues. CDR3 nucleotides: TGCGCCAGCAGCTTGGTGAATCCGAACACTGAAGCTTTCTTT. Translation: CASSLVNPNTEAFF.